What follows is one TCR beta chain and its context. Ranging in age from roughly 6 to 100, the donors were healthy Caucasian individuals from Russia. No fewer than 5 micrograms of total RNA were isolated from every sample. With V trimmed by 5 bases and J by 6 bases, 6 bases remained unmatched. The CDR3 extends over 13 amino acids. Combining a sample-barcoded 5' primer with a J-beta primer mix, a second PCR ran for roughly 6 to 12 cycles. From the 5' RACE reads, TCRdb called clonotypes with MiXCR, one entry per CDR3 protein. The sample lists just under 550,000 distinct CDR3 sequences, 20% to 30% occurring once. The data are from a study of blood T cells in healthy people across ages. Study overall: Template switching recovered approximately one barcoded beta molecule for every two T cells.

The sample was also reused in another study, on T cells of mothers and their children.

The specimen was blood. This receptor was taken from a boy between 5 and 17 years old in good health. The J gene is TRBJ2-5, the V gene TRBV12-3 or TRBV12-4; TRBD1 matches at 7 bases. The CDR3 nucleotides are TGTGCCAGCAGTCTGGGACAGCAACAGACCCAGTACTTC. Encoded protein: CASSLGQQQTQYF.